This T cell receptor (beta chain) was recovered during a study of cytomegalovirus exposure and HLA in healthy donors. Looking at the study overall: An early release of data contained about 85 million unique TCRs, which came from HLA-typed donors. Findings and caveats of the study: The study reported that TCR beta sequences accurately predicted HLA-A and HLA-B alleles in most subjects. The availability of immune exposure information extended only to CMV serostatus. TCR sequences were mostly rare, though some public TCRs occurred in many donors.

Points on this clone: Its antigen is unknown.

Germline-derived CDR1 and CDR2 are MNHEY and SMNVEV (reference sequence). V was pared by 3 bases and J by 2 bases, with 11 bases between. CDR3 length equals 14 residues. PCR employed 60 Vbeta and 13 Jbeta primers. The protocol was immunoSEQ multiplex PCR, while the TCRdb copy is restricted to in-frame clones and leaves out a portion. The sample lists 150,000 to 200,000 clones, roughly 84% occurring once. Sequencing input: PBMCs. The V gene is TRBV27, the J gene TRBJ2-7; the D gene is possibly TRBD2 (5 bases). The clonotype was recovered from a man aged 18 to 29 in good health and CMV-seropositive. CDR3 amino acids: CASSLIGIPYEQYF. For the CDR3, the DNA is TGTGCCAGCAGTTTGATCGGGATCCCCTACGAGCAGTACTTC.